The rows below give T cell receptor beta chains drawn from one sample of a study of blood T cells in healthy people across ages. TCRdb passed the 5' RACE reads through MiXCR, listing each CDR3 protein once. The sample records roughly 1,500,000 distinct CDR3 sequences, almost 35% being singletons. Material for sequencing was blood. These receptors were taken from a woman under 40 in good health. Each CDR3 is given with its conserved first and last residue. The D gene is left open where the match is weak. Some rows mark clone size as missing; the rest say once, few, many or name a class of expanded clone.

TRBJ2-1 . TRBD1 TRBV10-3 CAISQGDRAYNEQFF TGTGCCATCAGCCAGGGGGACAGGGCGTACAATGAGCAGTTCTTC
TRBJ1-5 few . TRBV20-1 CSALRDDRKGSNQPQHF TGCAGTGCTCTCCGGGACGATCGTAAGGGGAGCAATCAGCCCCAGCATTTT
TRBJ2-1 . . TRBV20-1 CSGYSGTPYNEQFF TGCAGTGGGTACTCCGGGACTCCTTACAATGAGCAGTTCTTC
TRBJ1-2 . TRBD1 TRBV6-1 CASSELGAVGTDLPRLGYTF TGTGCCAGCAGTGAACTAGGCGCCGTCGGGACAGATCTCCCGCGGCTGGGCTACACCTTC
TRBJ2-7 . . TRBV27 CASSYMGETYEQYF TGTGCCAGCAGCTACATGGGGGAGACCTACGAGCAGTACTTC
TRBJ2-7 few TRBD1 TRBV28 CASSLGQGRQDEQYF TGTGCCAGCAGCCTGGGACAGGGAAGACAAGACGAGCAGTACTTC
TRBJ2-1 . TRBD2 TRBV28 CASSSPGLAGFNEQFF TGTGCCAGCAGCTCACCCGGACTAGCGGGTTTCAATGAGCAGTTCTTC
TRBJ2-2 few . TRBV7-2 CASSLSWGNTGERFF TGTGCCAGCAGCTTATCCTGGGGGAACACCGGGGAGCGGTTTTTT
TRBJ2-3 . . TRBV3-1 CASSPSPGGRGQYF TGTGCCAGCAGCCCCTCCCCTGGCGGGCGGGGTCAGTATTTT
TRBJ2-3 . . TRBV3-1 CASSQLRGPSTDTQYF TGTGCCAGCAGCCAACTCCGGGGCCCTAGCACAGATACGCAGTATTTT
TRBJ2-7 many TRBD1 TRBV5-6 CASSIRDRAYEQYF TGTGCCAGCAGCATACGGGACAGGGCCTACGAGCAGTACTTC
TRBJ2-7 few . TRBV4-2 CASNNSTAHEQYF TGTGCCAGTAATAACTCTACTGCGCACGAGCAGTACTTC
TRBJ2-1 few TRBD2 TRBV7-9 CASSELAASYEQFF TGTGCCAGCAGCGAGCTAGCGGCGAGCTATGAGCAGTTCTTC
TRBJ1-4 . . TRBV20-1 CSARAAVVDYEKLFF TGCAGTGCTAGAGCGGCGGTGGTGGACTATGAAAAACTGTTTTTT
TRBJ2-7 many TRBD2 TRBV6-2/TRBV6-3 CASSYRLAGVSYEQYF TGTGCCAGCAGTTATCGACTAGCGGGAGTCTCCTACGAGCAGTACTTC
TRBJ2-7 few . TRBV7-9 CATQSLAYEQYF TGTGCCACCCAATCCCTGGCCTACGAGCAGTACTTC
TRBJ2-1 . TRBD2 TRBV15 CATSRERGVPPEQFF TGTGCCACCAGCAGAGAGCGGGGGGTGCCCCCTGAGCAGTTCTTC
TRBJ2-5 . . TRBV7-9 CASSLGRGTRQETQYF TGTGCCAGCAGCTTAGGCCGGGGCACGAGGCAAGAGACCCAGTACTTC
TRBJ2-3 . . TRBV20-1 CRARATAKKTPGTDTQYF TGCAGGGCTAGAGCGACAGCAAAGAAGACCCCCGGCACAGATACGCAGTATTTT
TRBJ2-7 . . TRBV6-5 CAAGVDEQYF TGTGCTGCCGGGGTCGACGAGCAGTACTTC
TRBJ1-1 few . TRBV3-1 CASSRNLKENTEAFF TGTGCCAGCAGCCGAAATCTTAAAGAGAACACTGAAGCTTTCTTT
TRBJ2-1 . TRBD1 TRBV27 CASSPRQGNEQFF TGTGCCAGCAGTCCCCGACAGGGTAATGAGCAGTTCTTC
TRBJ2-7 many . TRBV7-9 CASSLIYEQYF TGTGCCAGCAGCTTAATCTACGAGCAGTACTTC
TRBJ1-2 many TRBD1 TRBV7-9 CASSLERGRDYGYTF TGTGCCAGCAGCTTAGAGAGGGGGCGCGACTATGGCTACACCTTC
TRBJ1-2 . TRBD1 TRBV7-3 CASSLSGTVGGYTF TGTGCCAGCAGCTTATCCGGGACAGTTGGTGGCTACACCTTC
TRBJ2-7 . . TRBV27 CASSLSGLLSYEQYF TGTGCCAGCAGTTTGAGCGGGTTACTCTCCTACGAGCAGTACTTC
TRBJ1-6 few . TRBV27 CASSFDTRSPLHF TGTGCCAGCAGTTTCGACACACGCTCACCCCTCCACTTT
TRBJ2-1 . . TRBV2 CASSVIQSSYNEQFF TGTGCCAGCAGTGTAATACAGTCCTCCTACAATGAGCAGTTCTTC
TRBJ2-2 . . TRBV7-3 CASSPDRLANTGELFF TGTGCCAGCAGCCCTGACAGGTTGGCGAACACCGGGGAGCTGTTTTTT
TRBJ1-5 few . TRBV10-3 CAISDRGGSNQPQHF TGTGCCATCAGTGACAGGGGTGGGAGCAATCAGCCCCAGCATTTT
TRBJ2-7 . . TRBV7-9 CASTKAGSSYEQYF TGTGCCAGCACCAAGGCGGGATCCTCCTACGAGCAGTACTTC
TRBJ2-7 . . TRBV29-1 CSVGGGSGTYEQYF TGCAGCGTGGGAGGGGGCAGTGGAACCTACGAGCAGTACTTC
TRBJ1-4 . . TRBV5-1 CASSNGQTTNEKLFF TGTGCCAGCAGCAACGGACAGACAACTAATGAAAAACTGTTTTTT
TRBJ1-1 . . TRBV27 CASSLFWGREGTEAFF TGTGCCAGCAGTTTATTCTGGGGGAGGGAGGGCACTGAAGCTTTCTTT
TRBJ1-5 few TRBD1 TRBV20-1 CSATGGDQPQHF TGCAGTGCTACAGGGGGCGATCAGCCCCAGCATTTT
TRBJ2-3 . TRBD2 TRBV7-8 CASSSRTRSTDTQYF TGTGCCAGCAGCTCCCGGACTAGAAGCACAGATACGCAGTATTTT